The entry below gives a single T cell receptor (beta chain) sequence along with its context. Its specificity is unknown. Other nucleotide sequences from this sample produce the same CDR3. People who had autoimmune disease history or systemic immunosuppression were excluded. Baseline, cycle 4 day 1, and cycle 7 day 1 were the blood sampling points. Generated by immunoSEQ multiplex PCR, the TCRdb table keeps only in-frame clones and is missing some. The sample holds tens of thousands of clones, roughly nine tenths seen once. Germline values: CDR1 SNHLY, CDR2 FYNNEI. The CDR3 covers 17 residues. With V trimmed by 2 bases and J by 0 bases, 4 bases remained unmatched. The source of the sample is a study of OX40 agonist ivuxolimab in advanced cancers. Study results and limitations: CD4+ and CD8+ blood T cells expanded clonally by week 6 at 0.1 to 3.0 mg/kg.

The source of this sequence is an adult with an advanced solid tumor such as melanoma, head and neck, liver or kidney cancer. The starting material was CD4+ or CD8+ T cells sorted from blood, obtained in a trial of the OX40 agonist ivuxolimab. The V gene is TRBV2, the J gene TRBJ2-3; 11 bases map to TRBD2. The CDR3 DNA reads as TGTGCCAGCAGTGAATTGACTAGCGGGGCTAGCACAGATACGCAGTATTTT. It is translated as CASSELTSGASTDTQYF.